The 23 T cell receptor beta chains in this list originate from one sample, sequenced in a study of cytomegalovirus exposure and HLA in healthy donors (dated by TCRdb to 2016 to 2017). The method behind the library was the immunoSEQ multiplex PCR assay. For the multiplex PCR, a mixture combining 60 forward primers for TCR Vbeta segments and 13 reverse primers for TCR Jbeta segments was used. This immuneACCESS table, as held by TCRdb, lists in-frame sequences with V and J called but not all clones. Of the missing ones, under half trace to an unresolved V gene in checked studies; the others have no known cause. The sample table holds about 210,000 clones. The ten most abundant clones make up less than 1% of the sample. The specimen was PBMCs. Every receptor here comes from a woman in her thirties in good health and CMV-seropositive.

The CDR3: CASSLGTGMSNEQFF. DNA for the CDR3: TGTGCCAGCAGCTTGGGGACAGGGATGTCCAATGAGCAGTTCTTC. The J gene is TRBJ2-1, the V gene TRBV5-4; 8 bases line up with TRBD1. Germline CDR1 SGHNT, CDR2 YYREEE (reference sequence). With V trimmed by 0 bases and J by 6 bases, 5 bases remained unmatched. The CDR3 loop spans 15 amino acids.

This rearrangement joins TRBV5-1 to TRBJ2-5; 9 bases line up with TRBD2. CDR1 SGHRS and CDR2 YFSETQ come from the germline V gene. V gave up 0 bases and J gave up 1 base; unmatched junction bases: 4. This CDR3 has 16 amino acids. The CDR3 sequence: CASSLGLAGSQETQYF. The CDR3 nucleotides are TGCGCCAGCAGCTTGGGGCTAGCGGGGAGCCAAGAGACCCAGTACTTC.

The rearrangement joins TRBV19 to TRBJ1-5; TRBD1 matches at 9 bases. The junction had 6 bases not matched to a gene; V was cut back by 9 bases and J by 6 bases. Germline CDR1 reads LNHDA; CDR2 reads SQIVND (reference sequence). This CDR3 region has 13 residues. This CDR3 is CASGQGFAQPQHF. The CDR3 nucleotides are TGTGCCAGCGGACAGGGGTTTGCTCAGCCCCAGCATTTT.

The rearrangement joins TRBV27 to TRBJ2-7; a possible D gene is TRBD1 (5 bases). CDR1 is MNHEY and CDR2 is SMNVEV in the germline V gene (reference sequence). Trimming left V 4 bases short and J 5 bases short, with 15 bases between. CDR3 length: 14 residues. The DNA for the CDR3 is TGTGCCAGCAGTTCCCCCCCAACAGGTAACGAGCAGTACTTC. It yields the protein CASSSPPTGNEQYF.

The chain combines TRBV11-2 with TRBJ2-1; D is unclear. The germline V and J ends were trimmed by 6 bases and 6 bases, with 9 bases remaining between them. This CDR3 has 12 residues. Germline V gene sequence: CDR1 SGHAT, CDR2 FQNNGV. The CDR3 reads CASSPYVNEQFF. The CDR3 bases are TGTGCCAGCAGTCCCTATGTCAATGAGCAGTTCTTC.

The CDR3 nucleotides are TGTGCCAGCGGGCCGAGGGGAGGAGAGACCCAGTACTTC. Its translation: CASGPRGGETQYF. This sequence joins TRBV6-5 and TRBJ2-5, with D possibly TRBD2 on 6 matching bases. The germline V gene encodes CDR1 MNHEY and CDR2 SVGAGI. The CDR3 spans 13 residues. Trimming removed 8 bases from V and 4 bases from J, with 14 bases in between.

The chain employs TRBV11-2 and TRBJ2-4; D gene ambiguous. The CDR3 has 14 residues. The V end was cut by 2 bases, the J end by 5 bases, with 10 bases between. The germline V gene has CDR1 SGHAT and CDR2 FQNNGV. The CDR3 is CASSLLAVQNIQYF. The DNA for the CDR3 is TGTGCCAGCAGCTTATTGGCTGTCCAAAACATTCAGTACTTC. The full variable domain, its missing parts supplied by reference TRBV11-2 and TRBJ2-4, is EAGVAQSPRYKIIEKRQSVAFWCNPISGHATLYWYQQILGQGPKLLIQFQNNGVVDDSQLPKDRFSAERLKGVDSTLKIQPAKLEDSAVYLCASSLLAVQNIQYFGAGTRLSVL.

This chain links TRBV7-6 with TRBJ1-1; D gene unclear. CDR1 is SGHVS and CDR2 is FNYEAQ in the germline V gene. The CDR3 contains 13 residues. The ends were cut back, 3 bases at V and 5 bases at J, with 10 bases in the middle. This CDR3 reads CASSFGVSTEAFF. The DNA for the CDR3 is TGTGCCAGCAGCTTCGGGGTATCGACTGAAGCTTTCTTT.

The chain carries TRBV11-2 and TRBJ1-6, with TRBD1 as a possible D gene (5 bases). V was cut by 5 bases and J by 13 bases, with 18 bases left in between. There are 14 residues in the CDR3. The V gene's germline CDR1 is SGHAT and CDR2 FQNNGV. CDR3 DNA sequence: TGTGCCAGCAGCGTCACCGACGGGGGATCTCCCCTCCACTTT. Amino acid sequence: CASSVTDGGSPLHF.

This sequence joins TRBV4-2 and TRBJ2-5, with 7 positions matching TRBD2. Trimming at V came to 8 bases and at J to 2 bases, leaving 5 bases not matched to a gene. The germline gives CDR1 LGHNA, CDR2 YNFKEQ. The CDR3 length is 13 residues. CDR3 loop: CASLGGGQETQYF. The CDR3 DNA reads TGTGCCAGCTTGGGGGGAGGGCAAGAGACCCAGTACTTC.

V usage is TRBV6-5 and J usage is TRBJ1-1, with D possibly being TRBD1 (5 bases). This CDR3 is built from 15 residues. Per germline, CDR1 MNHEY and CDR2 SVGAGI. Deletions cut 4 bases from V and 6 bases from J, with 18 bases between. The CDR3 region is CASSFSITSGAEAFF. The CDR3 bases are TGTGCCAGCAGTTTCTCTATCACCTCGGGGGCTGAAGCTTTCTTT.

This chain connects TRBV6-5 to TRBJ1-2; TRBD1 matches 7 bases. The V and J ends lost 2 bases and 6 bases, in that order; junction bases with no gene match: 3. Germline CDR1 reads MNHEY; CDR2 reads SVGAGI. The CDR3 consists of 13 residues. For the CDR3, the DNA is TGTGCCAGCAGTTACGGGACAGCGGATGGCTACACCTTC. It specifies CASSYGTADGYTF.

J is TRBJ2-3 and V is TRBV12-2; TRBD1 is the table's D call, not checked against the DNA. TRBV12-2 is a pseudogene. CDR3 length: 18 residues. CDR3 bases: TGTGCAAGTCGCGGAGAAGACAGGGAACGGGTCGGCACAGATACGCAGTATTTT. It encodes CASRGEDRERVGTDTQYF.

The CDR3 spells CASSLDTGGGTEAFF. The CDR3 DNA follows: TGTGCCAGCAGCTTGGATACAGGGGGCGGAACTGAAGCTTTCTTT. The V gene is TRBV5-4, the J gene TRBJ1-1; TRBD1 aligns across 9 bases. V dropped 0 bases and J dropped 5; count of bases not matched to a gene: 5. The CDR3 length is 15 residues. The germline gives CDR1 SGHNT, CDR2 YYREEE (reference sequence).

The V call is TRBV4-1, the J call TRBJ2-2, with unresolved D. The CDR3 loop spans 15 amino acids. Germline loops: CDR1 MGHRA, CDR2 YSYEKL. The germline V and J ends were trimmed by 3 bases and 7 bases, with 15 bases remaining between them. The CDR3 region is CASSQSVSFGGELFF. Written as DNA, the CDR3 is TGCGCCAGCAGCCAGAGCGTGAGTTTTGGCGGGGAGCTGTTTTTT.

This chain connects TRBV5-1 to TRBJ2-5; maybe TRBD1 (5 bases). With 0 bases removed from V and 4 bases from J, the gap between germline ends came to 10 bases. Germline loops: CDR1 SGHRS, CDR2 YFSETQ. This CDR3 comprises 14 residues. The CDR3 bases are TGCGCCAGCAGCTTGGTTCCAGGGCGAGAGACCCAGTACTTC. It codes for CASSLVPGRETQYF.

The rearrangement joins TRBV27 to TRBJ2-7; 7 nucleotides match TRBD1. CDR1 MNHEY and CDR2 SMNVEV come from the germline V gene (reference sequence). Trimming removed 8 bases from V and 2 bases from J; junction bases left unmatched: 12. The CDR3 is 15 residues long. The CDR3 loop reads CASRSSARGTYEQYF. DNA for the CDR3: TGTGCCAGCCGGTCGAGTGCCAGGGGGACCTACGAGCAGTACTTC.

The J gene is TRBJ1-1, the V gene TRBV6-1, with TRBD1 matching over 7 bases. The CDR3 contains 13 residues. Germline CDR1 and CDR2: MNHNS and SASEGT. J lost 5 bases, V lost 9 bases, and 9 bases had no gene match. CDR3 region: CASSGRGLTEAFF. In DNA form, the CDR3 reads TGTGCCAGTTCGGGAAGGGGGCTGACTGAAGCTTTCTTT.

This chain joins TRBV10-2 and TRBJ1-1; possibly TRBD1 for D (6 bases). Germline lookup yields CDR1 WSHSY and CDR2 SAAADI. The CDR3 loop spans 15 amino acids. Trimming took off 3 bases at V and 1 base at J, with 12 bases between the two ends. CDR3 coding DNA: TGCGCCAGCAGTGACCGGGACACCCGGAACACTGAAGCTTTCTTT. It encodes CASSDRDTRNTEAFF.

The chain combines TRBV19 with TRBJ1-5, with a weak D call TRBD1 (6 bases). V was clipped by 3 bases and J by 4 bases, with 10 bases between them. The CDR3 sequence is 14 residues long. Germline V lookup: CDR1 LNHDA, CDR2 SQIVND (reference sequence). CDR3 residues: CASSMGHQNQPQHF. The CDR3 region has the DNA TGTGCCAGTAGTATGGGACACCAAAATCAGCCCCAGCATTTT.

V and J are TRBV5-5 and TRBJ2-7; possibly TRBD2 for D (5 bases). Looked up from germline, CDR1 is SGHKS and CDR2 is YYEKEE (reference sequence). The V and J ends lost 3 bases and 3 bases respectively, with 10 bases between them. This CDR3 is built from 13 residues. CDR3 bases: TGTGCCAGCAGCTCTAGGACTGGCTACGAGCAGTACTTC. Its translation is CASSSRTGYEQYF.

The V call is TRBV14, the J call TRBJ2-7, with unresolved D. Trimming pared 4 bases from V and 5 bases from J, leaving 18 bases between. This CDR3 is built from 15 residues. Germline CDR1 reads SGHDN; CDR2 reads FVKESK. The CDR3: CASSPIGSVPNEQYF. CDR3 in DNA: TGTGCCAGCAGCCCGATCGGGTCAGTCCCCAACGAGCAGTACTTC. Looking up the rest from reference TRBV14 and TRBJ2-7 gives the full variable domain: EAGVTQFPSHSVIEKGQTVTLRCDPISGHDNLYWYRRVMGKEIKFLLHFVKESKQDESGMPNNRFLAERTGGTYSTLKVQPAELEDSGVYFCASSPIGSVPNEQYFGPGTRLTVT.

This chain uses TRBV5-1 with TRBJ2-1, with 8 positions matching TRBD1. V lost 5 bases and J lost 5; bases outside the gene matches: 3. CDR3 length: 13 amino acids. Per germline, CDR1 SGHRS and CDR2 YFSETQ. DNA for the CDR3: TGCGCCAGCAGGGAGACAGGGGACAATGAGCAGTTCTTC. It yields the protein CASRETGDNEQFF.